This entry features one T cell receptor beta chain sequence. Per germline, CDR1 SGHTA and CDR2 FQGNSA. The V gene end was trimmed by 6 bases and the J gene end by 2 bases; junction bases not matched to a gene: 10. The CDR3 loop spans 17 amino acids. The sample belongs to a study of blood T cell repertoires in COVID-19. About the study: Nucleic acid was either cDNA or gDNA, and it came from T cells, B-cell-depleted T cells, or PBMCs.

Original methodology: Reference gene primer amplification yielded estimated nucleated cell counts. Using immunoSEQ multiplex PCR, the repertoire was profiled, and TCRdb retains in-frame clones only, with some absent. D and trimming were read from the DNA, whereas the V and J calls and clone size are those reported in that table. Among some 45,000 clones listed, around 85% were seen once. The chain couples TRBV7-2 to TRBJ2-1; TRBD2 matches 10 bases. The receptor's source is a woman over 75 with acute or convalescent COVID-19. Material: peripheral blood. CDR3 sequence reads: CASRGPPAGGPYNEQFF. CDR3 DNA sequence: TGTGCCAGCAGGGGGCCCCCAGCGGGGGGGCCCTACAATGAGCAGTTCTTC.